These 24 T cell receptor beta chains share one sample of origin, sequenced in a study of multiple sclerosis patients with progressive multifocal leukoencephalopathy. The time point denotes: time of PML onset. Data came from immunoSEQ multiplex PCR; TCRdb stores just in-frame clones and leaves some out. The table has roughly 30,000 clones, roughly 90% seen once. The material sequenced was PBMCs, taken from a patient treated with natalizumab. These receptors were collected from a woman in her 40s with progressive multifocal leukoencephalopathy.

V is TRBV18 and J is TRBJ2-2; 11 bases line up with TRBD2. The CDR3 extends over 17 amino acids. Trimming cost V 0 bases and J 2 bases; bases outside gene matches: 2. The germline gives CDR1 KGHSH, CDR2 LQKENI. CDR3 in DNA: TGTGCCAGCTCACCACCGGGACTAGCGGCCAACACCGGGGAGCTGTTTTTT. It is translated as CASSPPGLAANTGELFF.

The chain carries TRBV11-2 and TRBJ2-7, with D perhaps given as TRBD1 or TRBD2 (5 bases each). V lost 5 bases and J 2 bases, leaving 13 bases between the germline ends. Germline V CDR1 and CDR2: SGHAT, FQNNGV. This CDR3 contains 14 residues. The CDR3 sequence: CASSPRDGAYEQYF. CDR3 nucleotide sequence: TGTGCCAGCAGCCCCCGGGACGGCGCCTACGAGCAGTACTTC.

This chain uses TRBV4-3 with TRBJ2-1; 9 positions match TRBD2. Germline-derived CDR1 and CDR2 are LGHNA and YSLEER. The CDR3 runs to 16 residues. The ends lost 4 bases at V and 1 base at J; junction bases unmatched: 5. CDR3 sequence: CASSRAGGRSYNEQFF. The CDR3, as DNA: TGCGCCAGCAGCCGGGCGGGAGGGAGGTCCTACAATGAGCAGTTCTTC.

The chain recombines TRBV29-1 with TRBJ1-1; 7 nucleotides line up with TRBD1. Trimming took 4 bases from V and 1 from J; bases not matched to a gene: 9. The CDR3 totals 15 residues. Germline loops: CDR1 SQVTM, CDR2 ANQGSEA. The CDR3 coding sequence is TGCAGCGTTGCTATGCTGGGGACAGCGAACACTGAAGCTTTCTTT. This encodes CSVAMLGTANTEAFF.

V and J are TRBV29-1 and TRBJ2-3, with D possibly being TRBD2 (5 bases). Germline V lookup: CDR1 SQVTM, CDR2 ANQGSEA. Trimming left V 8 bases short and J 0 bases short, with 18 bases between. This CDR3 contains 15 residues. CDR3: CSLSHSASSTDTQYF. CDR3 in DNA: TGCAGCCTGAGCCATAGCGCCTCTAGCACAGATACGCAGTATTTT.

The CDR3 region has the DNA TGTGCCAGCAGCCCCGGGGGGGTGAACACTGAAGCTTTCTTT. It yields the protein CASSPGGVNTEAFF. The V gene is TRBV11-2, the J gene TRBJ1-1, with D possibly TRBD1 on 5 matching bases. Germline loops: CDR1 SGHAT, CDR2 FQNNGV. This CDR3 is 14 amino acids long. V was trimmed by 5 bases and J by 0 bases, leaving 10 bases between them.

CDR3 DNA sequence: TGTGCCAGCAGCTTAAGTCCCCGGAGCTCCTACGAGCAGTACTTC. This encodes CASSLSPRSSYEQYF. V usage is TRBV7-8 and J usage is TRBJ2-7; the D is unclear. CDR1 is SGHVS and CDR2 is FQNEAQ in the germline V gene. This CDR3 spans 15 amino acids. With 2 bases removed from V and 0 bases from J, the gap between germline ends came to 11 bases.

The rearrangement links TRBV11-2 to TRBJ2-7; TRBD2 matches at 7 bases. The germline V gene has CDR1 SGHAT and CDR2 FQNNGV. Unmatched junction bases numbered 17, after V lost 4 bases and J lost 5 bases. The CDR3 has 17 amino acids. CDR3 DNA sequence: TGTGCCAGCAGCTGGCCCCCTTTCGCGGGAGCTGTGCACGAGCAGTACTTC. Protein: CASSWPPFAGAVHEQYF.

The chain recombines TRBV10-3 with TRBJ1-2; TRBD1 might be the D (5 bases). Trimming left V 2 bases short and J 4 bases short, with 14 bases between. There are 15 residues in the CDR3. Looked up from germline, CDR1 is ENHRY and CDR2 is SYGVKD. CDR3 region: CAISEDRQGGYGYTF. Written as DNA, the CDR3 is TGTGCCATCAGTGAGGATAGGCAGGGTGGCTATGGCTACACCTTC.

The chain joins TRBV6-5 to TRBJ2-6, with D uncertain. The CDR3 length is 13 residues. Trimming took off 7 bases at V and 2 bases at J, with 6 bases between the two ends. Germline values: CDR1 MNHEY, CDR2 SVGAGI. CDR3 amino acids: CASILAGANVLTF. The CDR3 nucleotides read TGTGCCAGCATTTTAGCTGGGGCCAACGTCCTGACTTTC.

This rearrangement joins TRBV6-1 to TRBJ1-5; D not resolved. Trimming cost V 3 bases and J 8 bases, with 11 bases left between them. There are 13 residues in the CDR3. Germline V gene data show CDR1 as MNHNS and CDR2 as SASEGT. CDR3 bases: TGTGCCAGCAGTGACACCGAAACAGAGCCCCAGCATTTT. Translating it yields CASSDTETEPQHF.

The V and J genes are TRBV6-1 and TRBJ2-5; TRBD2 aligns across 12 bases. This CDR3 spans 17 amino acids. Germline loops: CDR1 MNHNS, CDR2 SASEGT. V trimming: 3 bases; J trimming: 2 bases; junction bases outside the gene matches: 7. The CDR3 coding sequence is TGTGCCAGCAGTGAGCCTAGCGGGGGGGCCCGGCAAGAGACCCAGTACTTC. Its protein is CASSEPSGGARQETQYF.

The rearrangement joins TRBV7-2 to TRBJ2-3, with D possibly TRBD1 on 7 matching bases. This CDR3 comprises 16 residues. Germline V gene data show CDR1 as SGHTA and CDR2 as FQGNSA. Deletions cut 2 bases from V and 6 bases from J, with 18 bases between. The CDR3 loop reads CASSLNNGGGQDTQYF. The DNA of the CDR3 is TGTGCCAGCAGCTTAAATAATGGAGGGGGCCAGGATACGCAGTATTTT.

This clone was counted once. The CDR3 reads CASSYDRSYGYTF. As DNA, the CDR3 is TGTGCCAGCAGCTACGACAGAAGCTATGGCTACACCTTC. The gene calls are TRBV7-2 and TRBJ1-2, with TRBD1 as a possible D gene (5 bases). The germline V gene encodes CDR1 SGHTA and CDR2 FQGNSA. The germline V and J ends were trimmed by 4 bases and 4 bases, with 10 bases remaining between them. The CDR3 contains 13 residues.

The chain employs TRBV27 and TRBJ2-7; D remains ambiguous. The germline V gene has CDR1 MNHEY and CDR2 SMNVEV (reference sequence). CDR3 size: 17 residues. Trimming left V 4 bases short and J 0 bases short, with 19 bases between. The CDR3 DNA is TGTGCCAGCAGTTCAAACCTTGGACGGATGAGCTCCTACGAGCAGTACTTC. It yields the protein CASSSNLGRMSSYEQYF.

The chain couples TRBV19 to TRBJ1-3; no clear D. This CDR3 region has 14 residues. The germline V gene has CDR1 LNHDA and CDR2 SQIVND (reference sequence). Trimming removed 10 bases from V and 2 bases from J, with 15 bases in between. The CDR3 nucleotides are TGTGCCACCGAGGAGGGTGGGACTGGAAACACCATATATTTT. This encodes CATEEGGTGNTIYF.

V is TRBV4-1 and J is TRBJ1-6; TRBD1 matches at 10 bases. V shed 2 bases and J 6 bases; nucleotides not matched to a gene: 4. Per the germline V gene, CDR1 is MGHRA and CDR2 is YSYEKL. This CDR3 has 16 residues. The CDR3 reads CASSQRQGASNSPLHF. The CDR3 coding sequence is TGCGCCAGCAGCCAAAGACAGGGGGCGAGTAATTCACCCCTCCACTTT.

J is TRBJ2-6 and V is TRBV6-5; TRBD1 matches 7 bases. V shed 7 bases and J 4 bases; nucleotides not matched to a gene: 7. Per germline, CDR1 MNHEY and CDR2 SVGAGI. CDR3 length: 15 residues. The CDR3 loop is CASKQGLTGANVLTF. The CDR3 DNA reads TGTGCCAGCAAACAGGGGCTTACCGGGGCCAACGTCCTGACTTTC.

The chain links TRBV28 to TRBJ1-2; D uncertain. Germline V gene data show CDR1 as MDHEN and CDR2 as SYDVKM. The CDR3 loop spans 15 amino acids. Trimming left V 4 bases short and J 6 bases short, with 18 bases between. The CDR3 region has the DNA TGTGCCAGCAGTTCCCCGACTCGTACCTGGGATGGCTACACCTTC. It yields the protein CASSSPTRTWDGYTF.

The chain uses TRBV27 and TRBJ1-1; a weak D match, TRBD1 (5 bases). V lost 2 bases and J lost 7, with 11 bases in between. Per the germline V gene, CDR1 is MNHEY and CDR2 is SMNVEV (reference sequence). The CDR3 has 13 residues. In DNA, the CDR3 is TGTGCCAGCAGTTTAGGAGGGGTAGGTGAAGCTTTCTTT. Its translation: CASSLGGVGEAFF.

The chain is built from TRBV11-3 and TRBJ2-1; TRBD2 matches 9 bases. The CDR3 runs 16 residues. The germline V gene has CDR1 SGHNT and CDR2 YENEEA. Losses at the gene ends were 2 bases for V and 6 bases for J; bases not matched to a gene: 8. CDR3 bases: TGTGCCAGCAGCTTACTGGTGGGACTAGCCGTCAATGAGCAGTTCTTC. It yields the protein CASSLLVGLAVNEQFF. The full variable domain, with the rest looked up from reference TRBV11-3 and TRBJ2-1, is EAGVVQSPRYKIIEKKQPVAFWCNPISGHNTLYWYLQNLGQGPELLIRYENEEAVDDSQLPKDRFSAERLKGVDSTLKIQPAELGDSAVYLCASSLLVGLAVNEQFFGPGTRLTVL.

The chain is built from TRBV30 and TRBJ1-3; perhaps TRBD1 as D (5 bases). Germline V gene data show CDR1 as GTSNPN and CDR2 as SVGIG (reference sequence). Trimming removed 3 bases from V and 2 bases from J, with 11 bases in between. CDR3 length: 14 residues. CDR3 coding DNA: TGTGCCTGGAGCCCTGGGACCCCTGGAAACACCATATATTTT. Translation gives CAWSPGTPGNTIYF.

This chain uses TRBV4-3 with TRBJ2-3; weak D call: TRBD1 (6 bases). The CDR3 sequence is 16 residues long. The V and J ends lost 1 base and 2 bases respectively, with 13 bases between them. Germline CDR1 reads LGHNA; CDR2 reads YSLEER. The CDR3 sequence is CASSQADQGFTDTQYF. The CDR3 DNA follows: TGCGCCAGCAGCCAAGCGGATCAGGGGTTCACAGATACGCAGTATTTT.

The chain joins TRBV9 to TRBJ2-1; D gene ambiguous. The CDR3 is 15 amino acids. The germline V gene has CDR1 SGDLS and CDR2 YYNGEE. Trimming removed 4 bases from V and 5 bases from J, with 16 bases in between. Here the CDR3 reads CASSPRLSPNNEQFF. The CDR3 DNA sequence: TGTGCCAGCAGCCCCCGGCTGTCGCCTAACAATGAGCAGTTCTTC.